Listed here are 26 T cell receptor beta chains from one sample, sequenced in a study of shared clonotypes between healthy human individuals. Here immunoSEQ multiplex PCR was the method, and the copy in TCRdb shows in-frame clones only, minus some. The sample contains 780,000 or so clones, roughly two thirds of which appear only once. Source material: memory CD4+ T cells sorted from blood. The subset was: CD45RA-negative fraction. These receptors were collected from a woman aged 25 to 39 in good health.

This chain connects TRBV5-8 to TRBJ2-1; 7 nucleotides agree with TRBD1. This CDR3 spans 15 amino acids. J gave up 6 bases and V 0 bases, and 6 bases lay outside the gene matches. CDR1 is SGHTS and CDR2 is YDEGEE in the germline V gene. CDR3 nucleotide sequence: TGTGCCAGCAGCTTGGGGCCGGACAGGAGCAATGAGCAGTTCTTC. Translation gives CASSLGPDRSNEQFF.

The rearrangement joins TRBV28 to TRBJ2-7, with TRBD2 matching over 13 bases. V shed 3 bases and J 7 bases; nucleotides not matched to a gene: 6. CDR1 is MDHEN and CDR2 is SYDVKM in the germline V gene. CDR3 length: 15 amino acids. This CDR3 is CASSFLTSGRKEQYF. For the CDR3, the DNA is TGTGCCAGCAGTTTTTTGACTAGCGGGAGGAAGGAGCAGTACTTC.

The CDR3 coding sequence is TGCGCCAGCAGTTGGACAGATACGCAGTATTTT. Its translation is CASSWTDTQYF. The chain is built from TRBV5-1 and TRBJ2-3; D unclear. Germline CDR1 SGHRS, CDR2 YFSETQ. Trimming stripped 5 bases from V and 3 bases from J, with 4 bases between. This CDR3 has 11 amino acids.

The rearrangement joins TRBV6-6 to TRBJ1-3, with a possible D match to TRBD1 (5 bases). The CDR3 contains 14 residues. The ends were cut back, 5 bases at V and 3 bases at J, with 11 bases in the middle. Germline V CDR1 and CDR2: MNHNY, SVGAGI (reference sequence). This chain's CDR3 is CASSVQGIGNTIYF. The CDR3 bases are TGTGCCAGCAGTGTTCAGGGAATTGGAAACACCATATATTTT.

This clone has just a few counts. This CDR3 is also generated by other DNA sequences in the sample. The CDR3 DNA follows: TGTGCCAGCAGCCCTCGGACAGGGGGCTACGAGCAGTACTTC. Translating gives CASSPRTGGYEQYF. This rearrangement joins TRBV7-8 to TRBJ2-7, with TRBD1 matching over 10 bases. The CDR3 is 14 residues long. Looked up from germline, CDR1 is SGHVS and CDR2 is FQNEAQ. V lost 5 bases and J lost 3; bases outside the gene matches: 4.

This clone appeared a single time. Written as DNA, the CDR3 is TGTGCCAGCAGTGAAGTGGGCCTGGGGGCCACCGGGGAGCTGTTTTTT. This gives the protein CASSEVGLGATGELFF. The chain couples TRBV6-1 to TRBJ2-2, with D maybe TRBD1 (6 bases). Germline V CDR1 and CDR2: MNHNS, SASEGT. The CDR3 loop spans 16 amino acids. The V and J ends lost 1 base and 4 bases respectively, with 13 bases between them.

The CDR3 sequence is CASSLALAGGYNEQFF. Written as DNA, the CDR3 is TGTGCCAGCAGCTTAGCACTAGCGGGAGGGTACAATGAGCAGTTCTTC. This rearrangement joins TRBV7-9 to TRBJ2-1; 13 bases agree with TRBD2. Germline CDR1 reads SEHNR; CDR2 reads FQNEAQ (reference sequence). V lost 0 bases to trimming and J lost 4 bases; unmatched junction nucleotides: 0. This CDR3 is 16 amino acids long.

The chain employs TRBV7-9 and TRBJ1-6, with a weak D call TRBD1 (6 bases). Germline V CDR1 and CDR2: SEHNR, FQNEAQ (reference sequence). Trimming pared 5 bases from V and 5 bases from J, leaving 13 bases between. The CDR3 has 15 amino acids. In nucleotides, the CDR3 is TGTGCCAGCAGCCCCCAGGGGACGGATAATTCACCCCTCCACTTT. This encodes CASSPQGTDNSPLHF. Looking up the rest from reference TRBV7-9 and TRBJ1-6 gives the full variable domain: DTGVSQNPRHKITKRGQNVTFRCDPISEHNRLYWYRQTLGQGPEFLTYFQNEAQLEKSRLLSDRFSAERPKGSFSTLEIQRTEQGDSAMYLCASSPQGTDNSPLHFGNGTRLTVT.

This clone was seen once. V usage is TRBV6-5 and J usage is TRBJ2-1, with 10 bases aligning to TRBD1. V lost 2 bases, J lost 8 bases, and 9 bases stayed unmatched. The CDR3 length is 16 residues. Germline CDR1 and CDR2: MNHEY and SVGAGI. Written as DNA, the CDR3 is TGTGCCAGCAGTTACGCCGGGACAGGGGTCGGTCATGAGCAGTTCTTC. This translates into CASSYAGTGVGHEQFF.

The V and J genes are TRBV6-5 and TRBJ2-2; 7 nucleotides line up with TRBD2. This CDR3 region has 14 residues. V lost 7 bases, J lost 8 bases, and 10 bases stayed unmatched. Germline values: CDR1 MNHEY, CDR2 SVGAGI. In DNA form, the CDR3 reads TGTGCCAGCACCCAAGCGGGGTCTAGAGGGGAGCTGTTTTTT. Its translation is CASTQAGSRGELFF.

The chain carries TRBV5-1 and TRBJ2-7, with 7 bases fitting TRBD1. Losses at the gene ends were 0 bases for V and 5 bases for J; bases not matched to a gene: 5. Germline values: CDR1 SGHRS, CDR2 YFSETQ. CDR3 length equals 14 residues. DNA of the CDR3: TGCGCCAGCAGCTTGGCTAGGGGGCTTGACGAGCAGTACTTC. Translated, it gives CASSLARGLDEQYF.

In regard to this clone: The sample contains more than one DNA sequence encoding this CDR3. The chain recombines TRBV29-1 with TRBJ2-1, with a possible D match to TRBD2 (5 bases). The CDR3 covers 11 residues. Trimming removed 4 bases at V and 4 bases at J, with 5 bases between. Germline lookup yields CDR1 SQVTM and CDR2 ANQGSEA. The DNA of the CDR3 is TGCAGCGTTGGAGGGTACAATGAGCAGTTCTTC. Amino acid sequence: CSVGGYNEQFF.

This clone was found a few times. The V and J genes are TRBV19 and TRBJ2-3; D ambiguous. The germline V and J ends were trimmed by 1 base and 3 bases, with 11 bases remaining between them. Germline lookup yields CDR1 LNHDA and CDR2 SQIVND (reference sequence). The CDR3 loop spans 15 amino acids. The CDR3: CASSIGDPGTDTQYF. CDR3 coding DNA: TGTGCCAGTAGTATAGGTGACCCTGGGACAGATACGCAGTATTTT. The full variable domain, in which reference TRBV19 and TRBJ2-3 provide the parts outside the CDR3, is DGGITQSPKYLFRKEGQNVTLSCEQNLNHDAMYWYRQDPGQGLRLIYYSQIVNDFQKGDIAEGYSVSREKKESFPLTVTSAQKNPTAFYLCASSIGDPGTDTQYFGPGTRLTVL.

This clone came up once. The gene calls are TRBV28 and TRBJ1-1; TRBD1 matches at 9 bases. CDR1 and CDR2 (germline): MDHEN, SYDVKM. After removal of 3 bases from V and 8 bases from J, the junction contained 10 bases not matched to a gene. This CDR3 has 15 residues. DNA for the CDR3: TGTGCCAGCAGTTTGGGCCCGGGACAGGGTACCGAAGCTTTCTTT. It specifies CASSLGPGQGTEAFF.

The chain carries TRBV25-1 and TRBJ2-1; unclear D gene. V lost 5 bases, J lost 7 bases, and 18 bases lay in between. The CDR3 length is 15 residues. Germline CDR1 and CDR2: MGHDK and SYGVNS. This CDR3 is CASSPGVELNNEQFF. The CDR3 DNA reads as TGTGCCAGCAGTCCTGGAGTGGAATTAAATAATGAGCAGTTCTTC.

V is TRBV28 and J is TRBJ1-3, with D tentatively TRBD1 (5 bases). Germline V gene lookup returns CDR1 MDHEN and CDR2 SYDVKM. V was trimmed by 2 bases and J by 0 bases, leaving 5 bases between them. CDR3 length: 14 residues. The CDR3 spells CASSLDSSGNTIYF. In DNA form, the CDR3 reads TGTGCCAGCAGTTTAGACAGCTCTGGAAACACCATATATTTT.

This chain links TRBV28 with TRBJ2-3, with 12 bases lining up with TRBD1. This CDR3 comprises 15 residues. The germline V gene encodes CDR1 MDHEN and CDR2 SYDVKM. V was pared by 6 bases and J by 7 bases, with 8 bases of the junction left unmatched. CDR3 nucleotides: TGTGCCAGCAGCCTCCCGGGACAGGGGGCGCATACGCAGTATTTT. This encodes CASSLPGQGAHTQYF.

The chain couples TRBV7-2 to TRBJ1-1; 7 bases are shared with TRBD1. This CDR3 region has 15 residues. Trimming at V came to 5 bases and at J to 3 bases, leaving 9 bases not matched to a gene. The germline V gene encodes CDR1 SGHTA and CDR2 FQGNSA. The CDR3 is CASSTTSGGYTEAFF. Here the CDR3 DNA reads TGTGCCAGCAGCACCACCTCAGGGGGTTACACTGAAGCTTTCTTT.

The rearrangement links TRBV14 to TRBJ2-3; D is uncertain. The V gene's germline CDR1 is SGHDN and CDR2 FVKESK. The ends were cut back, 4 bases at V and 0 bases at J, with 11 bases in the middle. The CDR3 covers 15 residues. The CDR3 DNA follows: TGTGCCAGCAGCCCGTGGTCCGGTAGCACAGATACGCAGTATTTT. This sequence encodes CASSPWSGSTDTQYF.

This clone was observed at least ten times. At the DNA level, this CDR3 is encoded by other sequences in the same sample as well. This sequence joins TRBV27 and TRBJ2-7; D is undetermined. This CDR3 is built from 12 residues. Per the germline V gene, CDR1 is MNHEY and CDR2 is SMNVEV (reference sequence). Trimming pared 6 bases from V and 0 bases from J, leaving 6 bases between. The CDR3 reads CASRTTSYEQYF. CDR3 bases: TGTGCCAGCAGAACAACCTCCTACGAGCAGTACTTC.

To note about this clone: Within the sample, other DNA sequences also encode this same CDR3. V and J are TRBV2 and TRBJ1-5; TRBD1 is a possible D gene (6 bases). CDR3 length: 15 residues. Germline loops: CDR1 SNHLY, CDR2 FYNNEI. Trimming removed 2 bases from V and 4 bases from J, with 12 bases in between. The chain's CDR3 is CASSEFRGRNQPQHF. DNA of the CDR3: TGTGCCAGCAGTGAATTCAGGGGCAGGAATCAGCCCCAGCATTTT. The whole variable domain, remainder taken from reference TRBV2 and TRBJ1-5, is EPEVTQTPSHQVTQMGQEVILRCVPISNHLYFYWYRQILGQKVEFLVSFYNNEISEKSEIFDDQFSVERPDGSNFTLKIRSTKLEDSAMYFCASSEFRGRNQPQHFGDGTRLSIL.

This clone was detected once. The chain recombines TRBV6-5 with TRBJ2-7; 10 nucleotides match TRBD2. Germline V gene data show CDR1 as MNHEY and CDR2 as SVGAGI. CDR3 length: 15 residues. After removal of 5 bases from V and 3 bases from J, the junction contained 7 bases not matched to a gene. The CDR3 region has the DNA TGTGCCAGCAGTAAAGGACTAGCGGTGGGCTACGAGCAGTACTTC. It specifies CASSKGLAVGYEQYF.

This clone was observed at least ten times. V usage is TRBV6-5 and J usage is TRBJ2-7; 14 bases map to TRBD2. CDR1 and CDR2 (germline): MNHEY, SVGAGI. With 9 bases clipped from V and 5 bases from J, the junction kept 3 bases outside the gene matches. This CDR3 region has 13 residues. The CDR3 nucleotides are TGTGCCAGTGGACTAGCGGGAGGCCACGAGCAGTACTTC. It translates to CASGLAGGHEQYF.

The chain links TRBV27 to TRBJ2-4; D unresolved. The germline V and J ends were trimmed by 5 bases and 1 base, with 9 bases remaining between them. The CDR3 runs to 14 residues. Germline V gives CDR1 MNHEY, CDR2 SMNVEV (reference sequence). CDR3 residues: CASSPYPAKNIQYF. As DNA, the CDR3 is TGTGCCAGCAGTCCCTACCCGGCCAAAAACATTCAGTACTTC.

Comments on this clone: The sample contains more than one DNA sequence encoding this CDR3. The CDR3 protein is CASSFLNQPQHF. The DNA of the CDR3 is TGTGCCAGCAGTTTCCTTAATCAGCCCCAGCATTTT. The rearrangement joins TRBV28 to TRBJ1-5; the D is unclear. This CDR3 contains 12 residues. Trimming left V 3 bases short and J 4 bases short, with 4 bases between. Looked up from germline, CDR1 is MDHEN and CDR2 is SYDVKM.

In its sample, this clone was seen once. V and J are TRBV7-3 and TRBJ2-1, with D possibly matching TRBD2 (5 bases). The CDR3 sequence is 13 residues long. V lost 2 bases to trimming and J lost 7 bases, with 9 bases between them. In germline, CDR1 is SGHTA, CDR2 FQGTGA. In DNA form, the CDR3 reads TGTGCCAGCAGCTTAGACGGGGATAATGAGCAGTTCTTC. Amino acid sequence: CASSLDGDNEQFF. Drawing the rest from reference TRBV7-3 and TRBJ2-1, the complete variable domain is GAGVSQTPSNKVTEKGKYVELRCDPISGHTALYWYRQSLGQGPEFLIYFQGTGAADDSGLPNDRFFAVRPEGSVSTLKIQRTERGDSAVYLCASSLDGDNEQFFGPGTRLTVL.